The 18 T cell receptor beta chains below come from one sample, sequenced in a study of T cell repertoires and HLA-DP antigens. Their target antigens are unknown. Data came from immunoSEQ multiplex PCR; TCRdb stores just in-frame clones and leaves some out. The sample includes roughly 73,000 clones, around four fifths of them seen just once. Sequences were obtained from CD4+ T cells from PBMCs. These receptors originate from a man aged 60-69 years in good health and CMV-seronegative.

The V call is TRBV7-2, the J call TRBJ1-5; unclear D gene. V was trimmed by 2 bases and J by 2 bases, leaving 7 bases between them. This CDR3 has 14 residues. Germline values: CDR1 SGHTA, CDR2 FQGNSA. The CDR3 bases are TGTGCCAGCAGCTTATGGCAGGGCAATCAGCCCCAGCATTTT. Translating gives CASSLWQGNQPQHF.

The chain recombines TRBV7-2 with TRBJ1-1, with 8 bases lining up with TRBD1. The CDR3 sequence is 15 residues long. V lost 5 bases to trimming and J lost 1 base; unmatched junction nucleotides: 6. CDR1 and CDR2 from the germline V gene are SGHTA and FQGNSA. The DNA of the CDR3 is TGTGCCAGCAGCCCACAGGGGGGGTCGAACACTGAAGCTTTCTTT. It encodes CASSPQGGSNTEAFF.

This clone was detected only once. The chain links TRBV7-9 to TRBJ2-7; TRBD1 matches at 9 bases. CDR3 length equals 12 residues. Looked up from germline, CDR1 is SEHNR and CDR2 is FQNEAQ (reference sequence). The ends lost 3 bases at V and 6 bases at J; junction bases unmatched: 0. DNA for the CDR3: TGTGCCAGCAGCTTGGACAGGGGCGAGCAGTACGTC. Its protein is CASSLDRGEQYV.

DNA of the CDR3: TGTGCCAGCAGCCAAACAGGGGGAACCGGGGAGCTGTTTTTT. Protein: CASSQTGGTGELFF. This chain joins TRBV4-2 and TRBJ2-2; 8 nucleotides match TRBD1. V dropped 2 bases and J dropped 5; count of bases not matched to a gene: 1. The CDR3 sequence is 14 residues long. Germline CDR1 and CDR2: LGHNA and YNFKEQ.

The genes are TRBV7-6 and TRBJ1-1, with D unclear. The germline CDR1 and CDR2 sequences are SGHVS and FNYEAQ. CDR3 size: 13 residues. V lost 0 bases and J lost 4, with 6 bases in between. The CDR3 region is CASSLAMSTEAFF. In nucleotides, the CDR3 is TGTGCCAGCAGCTTAGCCATGAGCACTGAAGCTTTCTTT.

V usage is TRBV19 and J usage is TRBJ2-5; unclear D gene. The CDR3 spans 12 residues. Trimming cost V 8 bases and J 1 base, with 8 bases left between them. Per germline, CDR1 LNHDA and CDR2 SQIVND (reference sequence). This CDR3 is CASGDSQETQYF. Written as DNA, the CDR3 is TGTGCCAGTGGAGACTCCCAAGAGACCCAGTACTTC.

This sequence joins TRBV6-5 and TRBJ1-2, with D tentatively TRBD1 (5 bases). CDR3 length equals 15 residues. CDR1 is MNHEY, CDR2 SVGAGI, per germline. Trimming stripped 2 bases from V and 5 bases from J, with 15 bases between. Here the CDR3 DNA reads TGTGCCAGCAGTTACGATCGACAGATTTCGTATGGCTACACCTTC. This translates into CASSYDRQISYGYTF.

CDR3 region: CASSQVQGINQPQHF. DNA for the CDR3: TGCGCCAGCAGCCAAGTGCAAGGGATCAATCAGCCCCAGCATTTT. This chain joins TRBV4-3 and TRBJ1-5; D not resolved. Between the trimmed V and J ends, which lost 1 base and 3 bases, there was a span of 10 bases. This CDR3 contains 15 residues. Per the germline V gene, CDR1 is LGHNA and CDR2 is YSLEER.

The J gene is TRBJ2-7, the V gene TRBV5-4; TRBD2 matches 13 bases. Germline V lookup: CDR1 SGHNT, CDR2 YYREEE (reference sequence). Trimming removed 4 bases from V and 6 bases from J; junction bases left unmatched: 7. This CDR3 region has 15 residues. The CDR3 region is CASSLTSGGAREQYF. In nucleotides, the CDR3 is TGTGCCAGCAGCCTAACTAGCGGGGGGGCCCGCGAGCAGTACTTC.

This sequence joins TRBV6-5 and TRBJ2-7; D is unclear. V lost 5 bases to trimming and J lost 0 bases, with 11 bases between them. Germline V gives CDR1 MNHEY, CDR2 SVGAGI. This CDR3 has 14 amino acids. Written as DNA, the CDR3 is TGTGCCAGCAGTACCACGACGGGCTCCTACGAGCAGTACGTC. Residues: CASSTTTGSYEQYV.

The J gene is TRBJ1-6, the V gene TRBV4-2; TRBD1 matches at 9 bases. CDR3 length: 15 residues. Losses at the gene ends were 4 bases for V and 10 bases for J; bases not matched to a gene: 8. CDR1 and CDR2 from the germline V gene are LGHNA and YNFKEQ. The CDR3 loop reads CASSPSGQGNSPLHF. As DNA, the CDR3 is TGTGCCAGCAGCCCCTCGGGACAGGGCAACTCACCCCTCCACTTT.

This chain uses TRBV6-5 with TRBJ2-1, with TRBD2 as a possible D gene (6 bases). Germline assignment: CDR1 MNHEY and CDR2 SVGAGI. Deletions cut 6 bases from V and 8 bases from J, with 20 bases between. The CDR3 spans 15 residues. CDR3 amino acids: CASSARDSKGHEQFF. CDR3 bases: TGTGCCAGCAGCGCCCGGGACTCAAAGGGTCATGAGCAGTTCTTC.

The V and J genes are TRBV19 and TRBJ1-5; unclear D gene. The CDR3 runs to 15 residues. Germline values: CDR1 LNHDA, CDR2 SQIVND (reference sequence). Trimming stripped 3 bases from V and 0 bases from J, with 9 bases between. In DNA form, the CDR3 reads TGTGCCAGTAGTATGGCAGCCTATAGCAATCAGCCCCAGCATTTT. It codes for CASSMAAYSNQPQHF.

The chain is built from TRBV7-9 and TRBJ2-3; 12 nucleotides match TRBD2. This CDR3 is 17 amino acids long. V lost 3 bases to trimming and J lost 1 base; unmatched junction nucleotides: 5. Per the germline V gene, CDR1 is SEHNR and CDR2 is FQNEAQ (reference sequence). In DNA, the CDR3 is TGTGCCAGCAGCTTTGCTAGCGGGGGGGCAGGCACAGATACGCAGTATTTT. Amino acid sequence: CASSFASGGAGTDTQYF.

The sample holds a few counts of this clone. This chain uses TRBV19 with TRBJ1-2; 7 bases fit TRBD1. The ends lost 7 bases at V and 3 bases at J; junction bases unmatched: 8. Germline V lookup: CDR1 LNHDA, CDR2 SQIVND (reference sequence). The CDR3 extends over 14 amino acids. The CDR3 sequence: CASTPTGRDYGYTF. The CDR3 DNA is TGTGCCAGTACCCCGACAGGGCGCGACTATGGCTACACCTTC.

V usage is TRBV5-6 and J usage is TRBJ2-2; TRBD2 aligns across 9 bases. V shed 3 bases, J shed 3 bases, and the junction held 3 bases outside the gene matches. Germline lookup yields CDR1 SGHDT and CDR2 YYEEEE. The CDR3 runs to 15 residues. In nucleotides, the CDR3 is TGTGCCAGCAGCTCGACTAGCGGATACACCGGGGAGCTGTTTTTT. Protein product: CASSSTSGYTGELFF.

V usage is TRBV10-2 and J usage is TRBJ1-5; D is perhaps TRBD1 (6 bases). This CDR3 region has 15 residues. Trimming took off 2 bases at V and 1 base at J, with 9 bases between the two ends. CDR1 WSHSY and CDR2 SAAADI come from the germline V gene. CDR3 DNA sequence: TGCGCCAGCAGTGAGGAAGACAGGAGCAATCAGCCCCAGCATTTT. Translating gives CASSEEDRSNQPQHF.

CDR3 DNA: TGTGCCAGCAGCTTAGACTGGCGCGGGGAACAGTACGTC. Translation: CASSLDWRGEQYV. The rearrangement joins TRBV7-2 to TRBJ2-7; a possible D gene is TRBD2 (6 bases). CDR3 length: 13 residues. V lost 1 base, J lost 10 bases, and 14 bases lay in between. Germline CDR1 and CDR2: SGHTA and FQGNSA.